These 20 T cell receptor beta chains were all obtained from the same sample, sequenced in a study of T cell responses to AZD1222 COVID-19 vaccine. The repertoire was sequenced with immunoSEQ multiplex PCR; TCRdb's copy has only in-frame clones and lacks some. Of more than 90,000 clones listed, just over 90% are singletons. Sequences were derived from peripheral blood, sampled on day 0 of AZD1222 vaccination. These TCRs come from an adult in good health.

The CDR3 DNA is TGTGCCAGTAGTATAACTAGGACAGGGGGCGATGGCTACACCTTC. Amino acid sequence: CASSITRTGGDGYTF. The chain recombines TRBV19 with TRBJ1-2; 11 bases line up with TRBD1. Germline V gene sequence: CDR1 LNHDA, CDR2 SQIVND (reference sequence). The CDR3 consists of 15 residues. Trimming removed 2 bases from V and 6 bases from J; junction bases left unmatched: 5.

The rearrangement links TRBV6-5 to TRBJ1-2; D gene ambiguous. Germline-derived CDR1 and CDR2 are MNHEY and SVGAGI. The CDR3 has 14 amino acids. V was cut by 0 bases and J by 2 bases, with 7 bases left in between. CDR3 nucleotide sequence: TGTGCCAGCAGTTACTCGTCAGGAAACTATGGCTACACCTTC. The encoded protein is CASSYSSGNYGYTF.

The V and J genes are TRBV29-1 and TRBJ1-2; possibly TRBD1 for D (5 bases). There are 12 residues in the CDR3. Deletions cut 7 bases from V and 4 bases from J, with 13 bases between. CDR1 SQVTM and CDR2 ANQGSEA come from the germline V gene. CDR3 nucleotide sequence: TGCAGCGGGGGCGGAGAGCTCTATGGCTACACCTTC. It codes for CSGGGELYGYTF.

The CDR3 here is CASSQDSRHDGYTF. Here the CDR3 DNA reads TGTGCCAGCAGCCAAGATAGTCGGCACGATGGCTACACCTTC. This rearrangement joins TRBV14 to TRBJ1-2, with unresolved D. Trimming took 0 bases from V and 6 from J, leaving 11 bases between them. The CDR3 is 14 amino acids. Germline values: CDR1 SGHDN, CDR2 FVKESK.

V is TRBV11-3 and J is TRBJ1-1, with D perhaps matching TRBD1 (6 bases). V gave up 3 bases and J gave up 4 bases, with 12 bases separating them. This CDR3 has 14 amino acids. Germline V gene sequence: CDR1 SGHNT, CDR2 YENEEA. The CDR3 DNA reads TGTGCCAGCAGCTTTGGAGGAGGGGGCACTGAAGCTTTCTTT. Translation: CASSFGGGGTEAFF.

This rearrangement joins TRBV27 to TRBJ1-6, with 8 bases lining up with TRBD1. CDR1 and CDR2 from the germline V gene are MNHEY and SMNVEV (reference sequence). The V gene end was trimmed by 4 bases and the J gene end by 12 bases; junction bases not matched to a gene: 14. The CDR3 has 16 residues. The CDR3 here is CASSSGVQGVRGPLHF. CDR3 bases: TGTGCCAGCAGTTCAGGGGTACAGGGGGTGAGGGGACCCCTCCACTTT.

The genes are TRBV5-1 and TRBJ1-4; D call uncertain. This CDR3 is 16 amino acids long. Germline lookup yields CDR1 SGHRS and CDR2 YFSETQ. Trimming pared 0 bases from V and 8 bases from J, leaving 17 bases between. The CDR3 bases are TGCGCCAGCAGCTTGGACCCGGGGAGGTTCGAGGAAAAACTGTTTTTT. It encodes CASSLDPGRFEEKLFF.

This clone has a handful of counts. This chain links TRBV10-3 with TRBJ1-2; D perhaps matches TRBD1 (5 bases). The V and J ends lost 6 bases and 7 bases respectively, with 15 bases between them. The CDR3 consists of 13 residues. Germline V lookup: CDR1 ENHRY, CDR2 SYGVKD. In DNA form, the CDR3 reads TGTGCCATCAGGAAGGACATCCAGGGTGGCTACACCTTC. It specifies CAIRKDIQGGYTF.

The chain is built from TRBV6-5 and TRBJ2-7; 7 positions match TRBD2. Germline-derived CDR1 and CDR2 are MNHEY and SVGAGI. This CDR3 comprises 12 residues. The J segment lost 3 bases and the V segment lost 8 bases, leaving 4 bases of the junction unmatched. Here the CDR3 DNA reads TGTGCCAGCGAAGGGGAGGGCTACGAGCAGTACTTC. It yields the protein CASEGEGYEQYF.

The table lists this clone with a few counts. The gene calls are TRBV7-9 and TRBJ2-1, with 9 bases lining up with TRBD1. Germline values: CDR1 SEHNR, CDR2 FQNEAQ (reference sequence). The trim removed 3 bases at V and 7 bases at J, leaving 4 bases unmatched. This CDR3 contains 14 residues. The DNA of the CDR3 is TGTGCCAGCAGCTTGGTGACAGGGGGAAATGAGCAGTTCTTC. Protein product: CASSLVTGGNEQFF.

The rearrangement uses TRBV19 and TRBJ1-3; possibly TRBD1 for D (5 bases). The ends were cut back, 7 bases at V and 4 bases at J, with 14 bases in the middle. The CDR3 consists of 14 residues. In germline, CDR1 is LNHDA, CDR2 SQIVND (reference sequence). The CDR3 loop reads CASNRPGAGNTIYF. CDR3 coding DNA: TGTGCCAGTAATCGACCTGGGGCCGGAAACACCATATATTTT.

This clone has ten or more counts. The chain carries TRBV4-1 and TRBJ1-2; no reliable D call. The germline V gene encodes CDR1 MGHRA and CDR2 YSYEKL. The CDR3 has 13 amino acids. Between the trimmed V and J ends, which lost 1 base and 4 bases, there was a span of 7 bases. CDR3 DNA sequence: TGCGCCAGCAGCCAAGGTCCCCTCTATGGCTACACCTTC. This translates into CASSQGPLYGYTF.

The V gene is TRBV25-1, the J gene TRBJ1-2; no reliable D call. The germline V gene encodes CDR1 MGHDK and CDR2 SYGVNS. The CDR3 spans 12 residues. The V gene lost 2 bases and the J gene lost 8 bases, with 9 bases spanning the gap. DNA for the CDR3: TGTGCCAGCAGTGAACAACCCTTCGGCTACACCTTC. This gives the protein CASSEQPFGYTF.

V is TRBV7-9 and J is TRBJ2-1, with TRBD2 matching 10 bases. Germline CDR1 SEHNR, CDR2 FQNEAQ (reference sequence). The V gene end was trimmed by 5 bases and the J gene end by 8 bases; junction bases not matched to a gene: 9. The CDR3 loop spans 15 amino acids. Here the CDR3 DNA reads TGTGCCAGCAGCCCTAGCGGGGGAATGTACGATGAGCAGTTCTTC. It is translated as CASSPSGGMYDEQFF. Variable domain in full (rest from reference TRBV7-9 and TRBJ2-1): DTGVSQNPRHKITKRGQNVTFRCDPISEHNRLYWYRQTLGQGPEFLTYFQNEAQLEKSRLLSDRFSAERPKGSFSTLEIQRTEQGDSAMYLCASSPSGGMYDEQFFGPGTRLTVL.

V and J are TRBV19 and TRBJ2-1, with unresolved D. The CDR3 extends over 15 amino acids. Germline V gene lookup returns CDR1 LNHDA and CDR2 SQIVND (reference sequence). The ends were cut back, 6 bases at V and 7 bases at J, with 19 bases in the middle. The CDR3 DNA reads TGTGCCAGTAGCATCACCGCAGAGAGTTATAATGAGCAGTTCTTC. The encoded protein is CASSITAESYNEQFF.

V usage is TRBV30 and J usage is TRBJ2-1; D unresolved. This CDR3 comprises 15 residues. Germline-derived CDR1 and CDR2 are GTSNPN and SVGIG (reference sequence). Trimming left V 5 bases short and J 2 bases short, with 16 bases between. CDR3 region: CAWARMQVAYNEQFF. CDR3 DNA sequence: TGTGCCTGGGCCCGAATGCAGGTTGCCTACAATGAGCAGTTCTTC.

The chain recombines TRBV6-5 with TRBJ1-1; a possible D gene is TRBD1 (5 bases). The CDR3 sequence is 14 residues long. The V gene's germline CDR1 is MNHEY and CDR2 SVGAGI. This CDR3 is CAHSPGGENTEAFF. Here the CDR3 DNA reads TGTGCTCACAGCCCCGGGGGGGAGAACACTGAAGCTTTCTTT.

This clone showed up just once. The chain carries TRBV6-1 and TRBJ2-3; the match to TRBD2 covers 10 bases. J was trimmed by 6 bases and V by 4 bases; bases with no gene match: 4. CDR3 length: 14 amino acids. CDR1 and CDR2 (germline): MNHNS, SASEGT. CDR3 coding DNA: TGTGCCAGCAGTGTAGCGGGGGGTTGGGATACGCAGTATTTT. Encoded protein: CASSVAGGWDTQYF.

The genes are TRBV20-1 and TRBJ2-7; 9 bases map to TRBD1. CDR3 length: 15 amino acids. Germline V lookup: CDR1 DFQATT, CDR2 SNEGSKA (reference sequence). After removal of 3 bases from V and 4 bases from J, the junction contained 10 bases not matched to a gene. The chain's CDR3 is CSASPRDRAPYEQYF. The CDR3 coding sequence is TGCAGTGCTAGTCCCCGGGACAGGGCCCCATACGAGCAGTACTTC.

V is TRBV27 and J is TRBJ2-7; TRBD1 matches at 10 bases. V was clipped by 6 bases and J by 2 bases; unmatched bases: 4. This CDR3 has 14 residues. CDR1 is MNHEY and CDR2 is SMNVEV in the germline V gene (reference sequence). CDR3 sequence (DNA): TGTGCCAGCAGCTGGACAGGGGGGACCTACGAGCAGTACTTC. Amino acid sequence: CASSWTGGTYEQYF.